Reported below is one TCR beta chain. This sample is part of a study of T-cell reconstitution after alpha-beta-depleted transplantation in children. J lost 3 bases, V lost 5 bases, and 9 bases had no gene match. From germline, CDR1 is SGHVS and CDR2 FQNEAQ. The CDR3 has 17 residues. As it was prepared, the TCRbeta library received unique molecular identifiers. MiXCR, applied by TCRdb to the PCR reads, yields one record per CDR3 protein. In the table there are some 600,000 distinct CDR3 sequences, around 13% of which are singletons. The sample in question was PBMCs, mostly from graft donor cells, obtained 360 days after TCRalphabeta/CD19-depleted stem cell transplant. This TCR was recovered from a male patient aged 10-17 years who had a stem cell transplant for acute myeloid leukemia, so the T cells may come from the graft donor. The chain is built from TRBV7-8 and TRBJ2-1, with TRBD2 matching 11 bases. CDR3 loop: CASSLPLLAGVYNEQFF. CDR3 nucleotides: TGTGCCAGCAGCCTACCCCTACTAGCGGGAGTCTACAATGAGCAGTTCTTC.